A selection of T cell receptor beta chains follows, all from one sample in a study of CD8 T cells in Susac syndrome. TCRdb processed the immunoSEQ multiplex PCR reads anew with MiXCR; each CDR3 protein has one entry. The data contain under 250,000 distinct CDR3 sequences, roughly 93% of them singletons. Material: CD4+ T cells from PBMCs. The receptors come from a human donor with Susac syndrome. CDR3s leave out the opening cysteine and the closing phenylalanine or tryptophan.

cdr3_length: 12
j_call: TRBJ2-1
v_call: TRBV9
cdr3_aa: ASSVGLEGNEQF

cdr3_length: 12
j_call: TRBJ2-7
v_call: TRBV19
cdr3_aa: ASSQDRSNYEQY

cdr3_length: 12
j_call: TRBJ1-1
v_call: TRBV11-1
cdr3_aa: ASSPPTRNTEAF

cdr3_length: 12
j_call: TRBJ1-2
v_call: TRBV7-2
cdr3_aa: ASSSAGQGIGYT

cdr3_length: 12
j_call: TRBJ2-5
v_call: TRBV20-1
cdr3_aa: SAADRGPQETQY

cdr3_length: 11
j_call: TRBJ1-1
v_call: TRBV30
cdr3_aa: AWGRGPGTEAF

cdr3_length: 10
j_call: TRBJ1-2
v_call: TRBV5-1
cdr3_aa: ASKLGRGGYT

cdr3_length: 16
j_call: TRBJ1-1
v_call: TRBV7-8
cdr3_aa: ASSFSRGTETGEAEAF

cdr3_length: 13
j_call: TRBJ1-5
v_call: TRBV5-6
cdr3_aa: ASSFAGGFNQPQH

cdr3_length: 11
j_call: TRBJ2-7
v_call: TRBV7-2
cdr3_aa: ASSWGRSGEQY

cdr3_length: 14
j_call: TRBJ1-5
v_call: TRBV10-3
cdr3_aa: AISESLGGNYQPQH

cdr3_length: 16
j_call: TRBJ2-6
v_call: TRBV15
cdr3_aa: ATSRANRATSGANVLT

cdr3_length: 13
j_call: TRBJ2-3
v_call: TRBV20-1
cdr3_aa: SAPSTSGGGDTQY

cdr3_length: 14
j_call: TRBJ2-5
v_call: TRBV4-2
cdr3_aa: ASSQVVQGAGETQY

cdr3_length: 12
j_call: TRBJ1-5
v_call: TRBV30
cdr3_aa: AWSRGSADQPQH

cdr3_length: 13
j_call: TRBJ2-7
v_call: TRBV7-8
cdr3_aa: ASSLWRDRGVEQY

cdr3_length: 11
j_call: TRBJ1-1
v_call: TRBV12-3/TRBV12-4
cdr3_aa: ASSFGERREAF

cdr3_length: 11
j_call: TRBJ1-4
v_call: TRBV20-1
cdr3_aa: SARDSVVEKLF

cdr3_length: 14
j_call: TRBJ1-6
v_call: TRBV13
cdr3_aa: ASSLGRQGEDSPLH

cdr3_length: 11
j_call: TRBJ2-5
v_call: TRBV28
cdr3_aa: ASSLGTARTQY

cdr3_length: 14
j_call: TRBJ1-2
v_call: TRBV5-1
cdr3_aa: ASSPIGTGVVSGYT

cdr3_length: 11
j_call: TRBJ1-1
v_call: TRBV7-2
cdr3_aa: ASSLNPGRQAF

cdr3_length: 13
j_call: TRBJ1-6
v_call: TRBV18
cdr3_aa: ASSPLLDENSPLH

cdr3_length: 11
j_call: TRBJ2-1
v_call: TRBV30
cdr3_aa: AWTGSFYNEQF

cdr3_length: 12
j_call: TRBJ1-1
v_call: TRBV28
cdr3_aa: ASSAYRSNTEAF

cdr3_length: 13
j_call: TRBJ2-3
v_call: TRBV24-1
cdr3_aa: ATSDAGGALDTQY

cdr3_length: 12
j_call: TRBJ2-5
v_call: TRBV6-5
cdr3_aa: ASSPVGLRETQY

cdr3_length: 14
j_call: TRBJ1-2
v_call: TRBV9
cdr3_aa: ASSVADRGGLYGYT

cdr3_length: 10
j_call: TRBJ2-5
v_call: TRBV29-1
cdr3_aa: SVSGTRETQY

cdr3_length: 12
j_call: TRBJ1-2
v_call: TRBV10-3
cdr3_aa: AISAQENLYGYT

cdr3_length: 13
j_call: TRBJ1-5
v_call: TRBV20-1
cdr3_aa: SATPSPYSNQPQH

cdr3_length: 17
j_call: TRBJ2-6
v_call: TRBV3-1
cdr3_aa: ASSQVPGQPSSGANVLT

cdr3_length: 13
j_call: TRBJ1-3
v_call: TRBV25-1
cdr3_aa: ASSYGGADGNTIY

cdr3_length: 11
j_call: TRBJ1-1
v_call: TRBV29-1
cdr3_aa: SVVENVGTEAF

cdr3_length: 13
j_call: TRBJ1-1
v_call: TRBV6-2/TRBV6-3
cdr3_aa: ASSFQGGENTEAF

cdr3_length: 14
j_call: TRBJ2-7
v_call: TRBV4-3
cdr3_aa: ASSQVGGQGTYEQY

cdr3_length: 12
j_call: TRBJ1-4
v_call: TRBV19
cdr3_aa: ASSQGRSGEKLF

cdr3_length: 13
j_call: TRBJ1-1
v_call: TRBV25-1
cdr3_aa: ASSEEGLWMGEAF

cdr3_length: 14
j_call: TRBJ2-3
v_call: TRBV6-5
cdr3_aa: ASSSRRDGRSDTQY

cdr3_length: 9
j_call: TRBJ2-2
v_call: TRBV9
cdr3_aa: ASSSRQELF

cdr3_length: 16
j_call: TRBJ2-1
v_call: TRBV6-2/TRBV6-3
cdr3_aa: ASSYRGGLAGRGNEQF

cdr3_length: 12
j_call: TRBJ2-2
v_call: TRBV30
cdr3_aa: AWYGTPNTGELF

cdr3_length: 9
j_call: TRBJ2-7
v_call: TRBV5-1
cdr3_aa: ASTLGYEQY

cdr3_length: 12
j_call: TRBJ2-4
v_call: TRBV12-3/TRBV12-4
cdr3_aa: ASSLGRGGRIQY

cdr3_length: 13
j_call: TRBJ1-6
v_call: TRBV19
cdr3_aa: ASRYRGTEGSPLH

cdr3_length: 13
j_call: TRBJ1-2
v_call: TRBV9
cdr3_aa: ASSVTGTAVYGYT

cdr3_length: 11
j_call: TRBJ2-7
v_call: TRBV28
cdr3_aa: ASSLSPSYEQY

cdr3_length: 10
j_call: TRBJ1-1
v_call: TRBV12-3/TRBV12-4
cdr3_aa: ASSLGGSEAF

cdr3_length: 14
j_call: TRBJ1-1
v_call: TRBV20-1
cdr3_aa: SARVPAGKTNTEAF

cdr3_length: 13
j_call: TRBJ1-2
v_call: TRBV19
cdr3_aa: ASSISGSSNYGYT

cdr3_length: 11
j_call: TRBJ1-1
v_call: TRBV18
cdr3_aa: ASSPVGEAEAF

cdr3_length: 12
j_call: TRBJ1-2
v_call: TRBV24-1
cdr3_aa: ATSDLRRGDGYT

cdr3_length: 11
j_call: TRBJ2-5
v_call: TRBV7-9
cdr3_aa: ASSLHGQETQY

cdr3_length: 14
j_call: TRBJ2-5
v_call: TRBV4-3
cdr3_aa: ASSQDLSGGGETQY

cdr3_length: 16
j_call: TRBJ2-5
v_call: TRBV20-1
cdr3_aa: SARGPPRGQPYQETQY

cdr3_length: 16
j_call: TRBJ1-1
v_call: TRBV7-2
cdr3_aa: ASSLVEDRGRKNTEAF

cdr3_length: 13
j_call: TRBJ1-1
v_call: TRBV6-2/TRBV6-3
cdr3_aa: ASTEGGHTVGEAF